The 8 T cell receptor beta chains in this list originate from one sample, sequenced in a study of shared clonotypes between healthy human individuals. Repertoires were generated with immunoSEQ multiplex PCR, while TCRdb's copy carries only in-frame clones and drops some. In the table there are a few million clones, 85% to 95% of which are singletons. The sample taken for sequencing was naive CD4+ T cells from PBMCs. Subset here: CD45RA+ positively selected. These receptor sequences come from a man in his late teens or twenties in good health. Some clones in this sample may be carry-over from other donors' samples.

The rearrangement joins TRBV6-1 to TRBJ1-2; D is unresolved. Germline V CDR1 and CDR2: MNHNS, SASEGT. The CDR3 totals 12 residues. Trimming removed 0 bases at V and 8 bases at J, with 7 bases between. Written as DNA, the CDR3 is TGTGCCAGCAGTGAAGCACAGAAAGGCTACACCTTC. This sequence encodes CASSEAQKGYTF.

V and J are TRBV30 and TRBJ2-1; a possible D gene is TRBD1 (5 bases). The CDR3 is 13 residues long. The V end was cut by 0 bases, the J end by 8 bases, with 11 bases between. Germline V CDR1 and CDR2: GTSNPN, SVGIG (reference sequence). Here the CDR3 DNA reads TGTGCCTGGAGTGTACAGGAGTCTGATGAGCAGTTCTTC. Protein product: CAWSVQESDEQFF.

The chain recombines TRBV4-3 with TRBJ2-1; 7 bases match TRBD1. Germline CDR1 is LGHNA and CDR2 is YSLEER. There are 17 residues in the CDR3. The trim removed 0 bases at V and 5 bases at J, leaving 10 bases unmatched. CDR3 sequence reads: CASSQDRGHSRNNEQFF. The CDR3 region has the DNA TGCGCCAGCAGCCAAGATAGGGGGCACTCGAGGAACAATGAGCAGTTCTTC.

Notes on this clone: At one of its ends the junction is not consistent with the germline gene, which may arise from a read error. The V call is TRBV6-1, the J call TRBJ1-5, with a tentative D call TRBD1 (6 bases). CDR1 and CDR2 from the germline V gene are MNHNS and SASEGT. CDR3 length equals 15 residues. The chain's CDR3 is CASREVQGKNQPQHF. CDR3 coding DNA: TGTGCCAGCAGGGAAGTACAGGGCAAAAATCAGCCCCAGCATTTT.

This chain links TRBV19 with TRBJ1-5, with D tentatively TRBD1 (5 bases). Germline assignment: CDR1 LNHDA and CDR2 SQIVND (reference sequence). CDR3 size: 19 residues. The V end was cut by 4 bases, the J end by 0 bases, with 22 bases between. In DNA form, the CDR3 reads TGTGCCAGTAGTACGCCCCGGGGACGGAGGACAAATAGCAATCAGCCCCAGCATTTT. It is translated as CASSTPRGRRTNSNQPQHF.

The chain combines TRBV30 with TRBJ1-1; 9 bases align to TRBD1. V shed 5 bases and J 5 bases; nucleotides not matched to a gene: 12. The CDR3 is 15 residues long. The germline V gene has CDR1 GTSNPN and CDR2 SVGIG (reference sequence). The CDR3 spells CAWGRVQGARTEAFF. As DNA, the CDR3 is TGTGCCTGGGGTCGGGTACAGGGGGCGAGGACTGAAGCTTTCTTT.

The J gene is TRBJ2-3, the V gene TRBV4-2; TRBD2 matches at 10 bases. In germline, CDR1 is LGHNA, CDR2 YNFKEQ. V trimming: 4 bases; J trimming: 6 bases; junction bases outside the gene matches: 10. The CDR3 is made up of 16 amino acids. This CDR3 is CASSPIAGGQRDTQYF. The CDR3, as DNA: TGTGCCAGCAGCCCCATAGCGGGAGGACAGCGGGATACGCAGTATTTT.

The CDR3 nucleotides read TGTGCCAGTAGTCACCGGACAGGGAGGGGTGACACTGAAGCTTTCTTT. It specifies CASSHRTGRGDTEAFF. V usage is TRBV19 and J usage is TRBJ1-1; 8 positions match TRBD1. The CDR3 is made up of 16 amino acids. Germline CDR1 and CDR2: LNHDA and SQIVND (reference sequence). V was pared by 5 bases and J by 3 bases, with 11 bases of the junction left unmatched.